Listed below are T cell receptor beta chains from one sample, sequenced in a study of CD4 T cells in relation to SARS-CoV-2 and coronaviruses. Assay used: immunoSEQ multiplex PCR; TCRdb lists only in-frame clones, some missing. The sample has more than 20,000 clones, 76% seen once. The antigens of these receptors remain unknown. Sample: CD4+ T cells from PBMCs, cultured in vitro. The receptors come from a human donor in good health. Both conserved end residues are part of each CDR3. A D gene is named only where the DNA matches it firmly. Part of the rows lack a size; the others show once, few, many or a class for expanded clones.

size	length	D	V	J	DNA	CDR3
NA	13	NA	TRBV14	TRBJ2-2	TGTGCCAGCAGCCGACGGCTATCCGGGGAGCTGTTTTTT	CASSRRLSGELFF
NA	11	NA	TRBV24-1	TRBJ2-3	TGTGCCACCAAACAGGCAGATACGCAGTATTTT	CATKQADTQYF
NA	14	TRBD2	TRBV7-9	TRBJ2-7	TGTGCCAGCAGCAGGGGACTAGCGGGCGACGAGCAGTACTTC	CASSRGLAGDEQYF
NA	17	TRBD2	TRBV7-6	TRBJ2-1	TGTGCCAGCAGCTTAAGGACTAGCGGAACCTCCTACAATGAGCAGTTCTTC	CASSLRTSGTSYNEQFF
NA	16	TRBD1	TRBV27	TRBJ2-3	TGTGCCAGCAGTGATGGGGACAGGGGGTTTGGAGATACGCAGTATTTT	CASSDGDRGFGDTQYF
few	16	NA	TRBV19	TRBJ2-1	TGTGCCAGTAGTTTAGGTTTCGGGCGTTCCTACAATGAGCAGTTCTTC	CASSLGFGRSYNEQFF
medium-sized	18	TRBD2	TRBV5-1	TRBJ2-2	TGCGCCAGCAGCTTGAGGACTAGCGGGAGGCCTAACACCGGGGAGCTGTTTTTT	CASSLRTSGRPNTGELFF
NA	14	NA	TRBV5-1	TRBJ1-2	TGCGCCAGCAGCTTGGATCAACAGGGAGATGGCTACACCTTC	CASSLDQQGDGYTF
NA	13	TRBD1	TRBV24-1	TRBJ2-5	TGTGCCACCAGTGGACAGGGCCAGGAGACCCAGTACTTC	CATSGQGQETQYF
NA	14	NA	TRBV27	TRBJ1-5	TGTGCCAGCGGGAAGGGGGATAGCAATCAGCCCCAGCATTTT	CASGKGDSNQPQHF
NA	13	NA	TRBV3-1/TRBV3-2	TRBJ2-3	TGTGCCAGCAGCCAATCATCAGATTATACGCAGTATTTT	CASSQSSDYTQYF
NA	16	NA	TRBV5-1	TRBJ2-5	TGCGCCAGCAGCTTGGCCTTGAGGGAGAGTCAGGAGACCCAGTACTTC	CASSLALRESQETQYF
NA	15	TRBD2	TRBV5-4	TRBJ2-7	TGTGCCAGCAGCTTGGGGACTAGCGGACCCTACGAGCAGTACTTC	CASSLGTSGPYEQYF
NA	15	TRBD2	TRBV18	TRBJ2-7	TGTGCCAGCTCACCACGCCCCGGGACTAAGTCCGAGCAGTACTTC	CASSPRPGTKSEQYF
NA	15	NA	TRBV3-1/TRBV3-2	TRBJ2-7	TGTGCCAGCAGCGCACAGGGATTTGGACTAGGCGAGCAGTACTTC	CASSAQGFGLGEQYF
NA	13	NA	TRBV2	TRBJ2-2	TGTGCCAGCAGTCCACAGGGCACCGGGGAGCTGTTTTTT	CASSPQGTGELFF
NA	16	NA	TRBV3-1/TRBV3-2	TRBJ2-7	TGTGCCAGCAGCCAGGGGCCGGGCCTAAGCTCCTACGAGCAGTACTTC	CASSQGPGLSSYEQYF
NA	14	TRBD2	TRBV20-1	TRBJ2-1	TGCAGTGCTAGTTCGGCGGGAGTGGGTAATGAGCAGTTCTTC	CSASSAGVGNEQFF
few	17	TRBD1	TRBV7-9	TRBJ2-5	TGTGCCAGCAGCTCTTTTTCCTACAGGGGGCCGGAAGAGACCCAGTACTTC	CASSSFSYRGPEETQYF
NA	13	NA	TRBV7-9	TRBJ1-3	TGTGCCAGCAGCTTGTCCCCTGACAGGATCTTATATTTT	CASSLSPDRILYF
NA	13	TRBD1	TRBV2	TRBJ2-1	TGTGCCAGCACGGGACAGGGGAACAATGAGCAGTTCTTC	CASTGQGNNEQFF
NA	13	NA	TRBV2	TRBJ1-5	TGTGCCAGCACCCTGACCAGGGAGGAGCCCCAGCATTTT	CASTLTREEPQHF